Below, 16 T cell receptor beta chains from the same sample are listed, as sequenced in a study of blood T cell repertoires in COVID-19. Libraries were prepared by immunoSEQ multiplex PCR; TCRdb keeps only in-frame clonotypes and omits some of them. The sample comprises over 150,000 clones, around 78% of which are singletons, and approximately 1.8% rests with the top ten. The sequenced sample consisted of peripheral blood. These receptors all stem from a man at least 80 years old with acute or convalescent COVID-19.

The rearrangement joins TRBV18 to TRBJ1-5; TRBD1 is a possible D gene (6 bases). Trimming removed 2 bases at V and 4 bases at J, with 6 bases between. CDR3 length equals 13 residues. Germline V lookup: CDR1 KGHSH, CDR2 LQKENI. The CDR3 nucleotides are TGTGCCAGCTCACCAGGACAGAATCAGCCCCAGCATTTT. Translating gives CASSPGQNQPQHF.

The gene calls are TRBV18 and TRBJ2-5; D is uncertain. Trimming cost V 3 bases and J 3 bases, with 8 bases left between them. The CDR3 is 13 amino acids. Germline CDR1 reads KGHSH; CDR2 reads LQKENI. CDR3 coding DNA: TGTGCCAGCTCACCCCGGCAGGAAGAGACCCAGTACTTC. Translating it yields CASSPRQEETQYF.

The CDR3 here is CASILRGGDTQYF. CDR3 DNA sequence: TGTGCCAGCATCCTACGGGGTGGAGATACGCAGTATTTT. The gene calls are TRBV5-8 and TRBJ2-3, with D maybe TRBD2 (5 bases). V lost 6 bases to trimming and J lost 5 bases, with 13 bases between them. The CDR3 spans 13 residues. Germline loops: CDR1 SGHTS, CDR2 YDEGEE.

This clone was detected only a few times. The chain links TRBV5-1 to TRBJ1-1, with D perhaps matching TRBD1 (6 bases). The CDR3 has 15 residues. From germline, CDR1 is SGHRS and CDR2 YFSETQ. V lost 1 base and J lost 5, with 15 bases in between. The CDR3 region is CASSLTGPVMTEAFF. In nucleotides, the CDR3 is TGCGCCAGCAGCTTGACAGGGCCGGTAATGACTGAAGCTTTCTTT. Supplemented by reference TRBV5-1 and TRBJ1-1, the full variable domain reads KAGVTQTPRYLIKTRGQQVTLSCSPISGHRSVSWYQQTPGQGLQFLFEYFSETQRNKGNFPGRFSGRQFSNSRSEMNVSTLELGDSALYLCASSLTGPVMTEAFFGQGTRLTVV.

The sample holds a few counts of this clone. The J gene is TRBJ1-5, the V gene TRBV12-3 or TRBV12-4; the D gene is possibly TRBD1 (6 bases). V lost 6 bases and J lost 2, with 8 bases in between. The CDR3 runs 13 residues. This chain's CDR3 is CASSTGRNQPQHF. The CDR3 region has the DNA TGTGCCAGCAGCACAGGGCGCAATCAGCCCCAGCATTTT.

The V and J genes are TRBV6-5 and TRBJ1-2; a possible D gene is TRBD1 (5 bases). Germline V gene data show CDR1 as MNHEY and CDR2 as SVGAGI. The CDR3 covers 12 residues. V was pared by 6 bases and J by 4 bases, with 9 bases between. The CDR3 reads CASRQESYGYTF. CDR3 bases: TGTGCCAGCAGACAGGAGAGCTATGGCTACACCTTC.

The rearrangement uses TRBV7-2 and TRBJ2-7; D is possibly TRBD1 (6 bases). The CDR3 consists of 13 residues. V was pared by 5 bases and J by 5 bases, with 13 bases between. Germline CDR1 reads SGHTA; CDR2 reads FQGNSA. Here the CDR3 DNA reads TGTGCCAGCAGCCCGGACAGAGGGCACGAGCAGTACTTC. It encodes CASSPDRGHEQYF.

The chain is built from TRBV5-8 and TRBJ2-3; 10 nucleotides match TRBD1. CDR1 SGHTS and CDR2 YDEGEE come from the germline V gene. CDR3 size: 13 residues. The V segment lost 5 bases and the J segment 3 bases; nucleotides outside the gene matches: 0. CDR3 residues: CASRGQGTDTQYF. In nucleotides, the CDR3 is TGTGCCAGCAGGGGACAGGGGACAGATACGCAGTATTTT. Supplemented by reference TRBV5-8 and TRBJ2-3, the full variable domain reads EAGVTQSPTHLIKTRGQQATLRCSPISGHTSVYWYQQALGLGLQFLLWYDEGEERNRGNFPPRFSGRQFPNYSSELNVNALELEDSALYLCASRGQGTDTQYFGPGTRLTVL.

The J gene is TRBJ2-7, the V gene TRBV6-6, with 7 bases identical to TRBD1. There are 13 residues in the CDR3. Germline CDR1 MNHNY, CDR2 SVGAGI (reference sequence). V was clipped by 5 bases and J by 7 bases; unmatched bases: 8. The CDR3 DNA reads as TGTGCCAGCAGTGTTGGACAGGTCGGAGAGCAGTACTTC. Encoded protein: CASSVGQVGEQYF.

This sequence joins TRBV18 and TRBJ1-3, with 8 bases matching TRBD1. The junction had 6 bases not matched to a gene; V was cut back by 6 bases and J by 2 bases. The CDR3 runs 15 residues. Germline loops: CDR1 KGHSH, CDR2 LQKENI. In DNA form, the CDR3 reads TGTGCCAGCTCCGGGCAGGGGGCGGCTGGAAACACCATATATTTT. This gives the protein CASSGQGAAGNTIYF.

This clone occurred once. The chain has TRBV7-2 and TRBJ2-7; D not certain. CDR3 size: 11 residues. V shed 5 bases and J shed 0 bases, with 2 bases lying between them. Looked up from germline, CDR1 is SGHTA and CDR2 is FQGNSA. The CDR3 DNA sequence: TGTGCCAGCAGCCACTCCTACGAGCAGTACTTC. Translating it yields CASSHSYEQYF.

A few counts support this clone. The chain is built from TRBV7-9 and TRBJ1-5; D may be TRBD1 (5 bases). Per germline, CDR1 SEHNR and CDR2 FQNEAQ (reference sequence). Trimming took 1 base from V and 2 from J, leaving 12 bases between them. This CDR3 has 16 amino acids. CDR3 coding DNA: TGTGCCAGCAGCTTAGAGGCAGGGATGGGCAATCAGCCCCAGCATTTT. It translates to CASSLEAGMGNQPQHF.

The chain joins TRBV4-2 to TRBJ2-2, with 8 positions matching TRBD2. The germline V gene has CDR1 LGHNA and CDR2 YNFKEQ. This CDR3 has 19 residues. With 2 bases clipped from V and 1 base from J, the junction kept 12 bases outside the gene matches. The CDR3 region is CASSQQPEASGQNTGELFF. The CDR3 DNA is TGTGCCAGCAGCCAACAGCCGGAGGCTAGCGGGCAGAACACCGGGGAGCTGTTTTTT.

The chain recombines TRBV19 with TRBJ2-5; TRBD1 might be the D (6 bases). Germline V gene data show CDR1 as LNHDA and CDR2 as SQIVND (reference sequence). V was shortened by 2 bases and J by 10 bases, with 17 bases between the two germline ends. The length of the CDR3 is 14 residues. The CDR3 loop reads CASSISPRQGSQYF. The CDR3 DNA sequence: TGTGCCAGTAGTATATCGCCCCGGCAGGGGAGCCAGTACTTC.

This clone appeared a few times. The V call is TRBV7-9, the J call TRBJ2-7; TRBD1 agrees at 7 bases. In germline, CDR1 is SEHNR, CDR2 FQNEAQ (reference sequence). V lost 4 bases and J lost 4; bases outside the gene matches: 10. This CDR3 contains 15 residues. CDR3 residues: CASSSPEGAPYEQYF. The CDR3 bases are TGTGCCAGCAGCTCCCCCGAGGGGGCTCCATACGAGCAGTACTTC.

The chain employs TRBV7-8 and TRBJ1-5; D is ambiguous. Germline values: CDR1 SGHVS, CDR2 FQNEAQ. The CDR3 totals 14 residues. With 0 bases removed from V and 0 bases from J, the gap between germline ends came to 3 bases. The CDR3 protein is CASSLAYSNQPQHF. CDR3 nucleotides: TGTGCCAGCAGCTTAGCCTATAGCAATCAGCCCCAGCATTTT.